The rows below give T cell receptor beta chains drawn from one sample of a study of STAT3 mutations in large granular lymphocyte leukemia. Assay used: immunoSEQ multiplex PCR; TCRdb lists only in-frame clones, some missing. The sample gives some 25,000 clones, less than 95% of which show up once; 6.5% is in the top ten. Sequenced sample: peripheral blood mononuclear cells. Receptors originate from a man in his forties with T-cell large granular lymphocyte leukemia. Some clones in this sample may be carry-over from other donors' samples. Both conserved end residues are part of each CDR3. The order of the fields is clone size, J gene, D gene, V gene, CDR3 protein. D genes are given only for firm matches. Clone size is shown for a subset of rows, as once, few, many or a class of expanded clone.

>.|TRBJ2-5|.|TRBV6-1
CASNRETQYF
>.|TRBJ1-2|.|TRBV4-3
CASSPLAEGIGYTF
>.|TRBJ1-2|TRBD1|TRBV28
CASTTPSEGARNYGYTF
>.|TRBJ1-5|TRBD1|TRBV11-2
CASSARTGSNQPQHF
>.|TRBJ2-4|.|TRBV18
CASSPQGDIQYF
>.|TRBJ2-1|TRBD2|TRBV5-8
CASSLASGSYNEQFF
>.|TRBJ1-2|TRBD1|TRBV29-1
CSTDTGGGYGYTF
>.|TRBJ1-1|TRBD1|TRBV18
CASSRQGIDTEAFF
>.|TRBJ1-2|TRBD1|TRBV25-1
CASSESDRGGYGYTF
>.|TRBJ2-7|.|TRBV19
CASSPLTYEQYF
>.|TRBJ1-4|.|TRBV5-4
CASSLVFGQEKLFF
>.|TRBJ2-2|.|TRBV5-1
CASSLGQGGTGELFF
>once|TRBJ2-5|.|TRBV28
CASSQEETQYF
>.|TRBJ1-6|.|TRBV27
CASSLQDSPISPLHF
>.|TRBJ2-7|.|TRBV6-1
CASSAQTGSYEQYF
>once|TRBJ1-5|.|TRBV18
CASSPSGGQPQHF
>.|TRBJ1-2|TRBD1|TRBV7-2
CASSLGATGRMGYGYTF
>.|TRBJ2-4|.|TRBV18
CASSFDRAKNIQYF
>once|TRBJ2-2|TRBD2|TRBV5-1
CASSLGLAGFGNTGELFF
>.|TRBJ1-3|TRBD1|TRBV18
CASSPPTGRGNTIYF
>.|TRBJ1-1|.|TRBV5-6
CASSGLTANTEAFF
>large|TRBJ1-5|TRBD1|TRBV4-1
CASSQGTEHSNQPQHF
>.|TRBJ1-5|.|TRBV27
CASSSKVGALLNQPQHF
>.|TRBJ1-2|.|TRBV5-8
CASSYRLLLNYGYTF
>.|TRBJ2-3|.|TRBV30
CAWSVPHALGTDTQYF
>.|TRBJ1-4|.|TRBV18
CASSQHVGQNEKLFF
>.|TRBJ2-1|.|TRBV7-9
CASSLAGGLRYNEQFF
>.|TRBJ1-2|.|TRBV29-1
CSVEGIGSGYTF
>.|TRBJ1-2|.|TRBV7-9
CASSFSGVNGYTF
>.|TRBJ2-2|.|TRBV11-3
CASSAQGTGELFF
>.|TRBJ2-1|.|TRBV19
CASRGYTTYNEQFF
>.|TRBJ1-6|.|TRBV30
CAWSLPGNSPLHF
>.|TRBJ2-5|.|TRBV7-2
CASSFYETQYF
>.|TRBJ1-5|.|TRBV2
CASSEAPNQPQHF
>.|TRBJ2-7|TRBD2|TRBV7-9
CASIGGGPLDPYEQYF
>.|TRBJ2-7|.|TRBV6-5
CASSYAAATSYEQYF
>.|TRBJ2-5|.|TRBV29-1
CSVEAGVETQYF
>.|TRBJ1-3|.|TRBV6-5
CASSPEGRNTIYF
>.|TRBJ1-1|.|TRBV5-1
CASSLDGMNTEAFF
>.|TRBJ1-3|.|TRBV6-5
CASSYSQGTGNTIYF
>.|TRBJ2-7|.|TRBV6-6
CASRTGMYEQYF
>.|TRBJ2-7|TRBD2|TRBV5-1
CASSLGAGGPREQYF
>.|TRBJ1-3|.|TRBV5-1
CASSINYTPGNTIYF
>.|TRBJ1-2|TRBD1|TRBV5-6
CASSTGVGYTF
>.|TRBJ1-2|TRBD1|TRBV5-1
CASSLGRRDRAFPYYGYTF
>.|TRBJ2-7|.|TRBV10-2
CASSEFREQYF
>.|TRBJ1-2|TRBD1|TRBV5-1
CASSLAAGQEDYTF